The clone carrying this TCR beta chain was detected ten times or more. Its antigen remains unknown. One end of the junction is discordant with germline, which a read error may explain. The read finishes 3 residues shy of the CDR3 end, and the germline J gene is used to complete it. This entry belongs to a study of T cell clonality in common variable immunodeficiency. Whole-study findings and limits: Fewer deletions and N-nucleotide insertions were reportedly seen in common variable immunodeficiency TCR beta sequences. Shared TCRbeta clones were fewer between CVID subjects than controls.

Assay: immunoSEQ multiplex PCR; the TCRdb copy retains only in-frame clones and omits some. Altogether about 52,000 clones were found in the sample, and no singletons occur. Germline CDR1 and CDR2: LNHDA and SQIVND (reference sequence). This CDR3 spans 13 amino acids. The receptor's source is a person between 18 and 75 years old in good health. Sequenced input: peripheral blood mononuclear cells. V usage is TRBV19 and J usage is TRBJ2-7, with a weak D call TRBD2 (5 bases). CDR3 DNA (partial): TGTGCCAGTAGTACTGGACTGTCCTCCGAG. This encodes CASSTGLSSE. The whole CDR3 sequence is CASSTGLSSEQYF.